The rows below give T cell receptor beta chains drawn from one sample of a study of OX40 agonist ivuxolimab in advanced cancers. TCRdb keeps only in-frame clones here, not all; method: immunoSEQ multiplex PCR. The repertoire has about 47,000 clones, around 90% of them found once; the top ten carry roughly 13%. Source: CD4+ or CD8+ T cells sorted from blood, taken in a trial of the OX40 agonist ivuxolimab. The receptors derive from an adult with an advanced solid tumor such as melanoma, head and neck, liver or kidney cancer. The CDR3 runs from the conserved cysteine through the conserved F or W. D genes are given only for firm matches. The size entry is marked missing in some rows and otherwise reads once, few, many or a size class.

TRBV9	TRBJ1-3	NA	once	CASSSDSGNTIYF	TGTGCCAGCAGCTCTGACTCTGGAAACACCATATATTTT
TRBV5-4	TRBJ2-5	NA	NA	CASSLLGWGETQYF	TGTGCCAGCAGCTTGCTAGGGTGGGGGGAGACCCAGTACTTC
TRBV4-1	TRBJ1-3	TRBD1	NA	CASSQMGQSSGNTIYF	TGCGCCAGCAGCCAAATGGGACAGAGCTCTGGAAACACCATATATTTT
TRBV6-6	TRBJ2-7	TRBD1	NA	CASSSPGTGAYEQYF	TGTGCCAGCAGTTCTCCCGGGACAGGGGCCTACGAGCAGTACTTC
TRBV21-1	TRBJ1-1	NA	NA	CASFKYTEAFF	TGTGCCAGCTTCAAGTACACTGAAGCTTTCTTT
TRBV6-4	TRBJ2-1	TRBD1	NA	CASSAGTGGYEQFF	TGTGCCAGCAGTGCCGGGACAGGGGGCTATGAGCAGTTCTTC
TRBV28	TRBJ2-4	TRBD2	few	CASRREAKNIQYF	TGTGCCAGCAGGCGGGAGGCCAAAAACATTCAGTACTTC
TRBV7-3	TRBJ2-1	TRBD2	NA	CASSHFLTSGNANEQFF	TGCGCCAGCAGCCACTTTCTGACTAGCGGGAATGCGAATGAGCAGTTCTTC
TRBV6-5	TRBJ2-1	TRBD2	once	CASRRTSGSVNEQFF	TGTGCCAGCAGGCGGACTAGCGGGAGTGTCAATGAGCAGTTCTTC
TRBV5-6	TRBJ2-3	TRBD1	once	CASSLLGTGPDTQYF	TGTGCCAGCAGCTTGTTAGGGACAGGGCCGGATACGCAGTATTTT
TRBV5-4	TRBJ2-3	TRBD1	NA	CASRRDRGLTDTQYF	TGTGCCAGCAGGAGGGACAGGGGCCTCACAGATACGCAGTATTTT
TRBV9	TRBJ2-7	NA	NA	CASSVTGLSYEQYF	TGTGCCAGCAGCGTTACAGGGCTCTCCTACGAGCAGTACTTC
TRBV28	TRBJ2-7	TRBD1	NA	CASSPGTGVWEQYF	TGTGCCAGCAGTCCCGGGACAGGGGTGTGGGAGCAGTACTTC
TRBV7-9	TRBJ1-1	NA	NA	CASRDSGNTEAFF	TGTGCCAGCAGAGACTCAGGGAACACTGAAGCTTTCTTT
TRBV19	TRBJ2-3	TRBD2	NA	CASSMGAGTSGTTDTQYF	TGTGCCAGTAGTATGGGGGCCGGGACTAGCGGGACCACAGATACGCAGTATTTT
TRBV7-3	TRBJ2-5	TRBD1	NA	CASSDRGVETQYF	TGTGCCAGCAGCGACAGGGGGGTTGAGACCCAGTACTTC
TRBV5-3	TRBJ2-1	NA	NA	CARSLVRRRAPYEQFF	TGTGCCAGAAGCTTGGTTCGGAGGCGGGCGCCCTATGAGCAGTTCTTC
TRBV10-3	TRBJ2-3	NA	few	CAISESDPADTQYF	TGTGCCATAAGTGAGTCAGACCCGGCAGATACGCAGTATTTT
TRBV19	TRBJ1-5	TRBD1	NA	CASSFGGGGNQPQHF	TGTGCCAGTAGCTTCGGAGGGGGCGGGAATCAGCCCCAGCATTTT
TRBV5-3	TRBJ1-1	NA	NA	CARSLGPDTEAFF	TGTGCCAGAAGCTTGGGACCTGACACTGAAGCTTTCTTT
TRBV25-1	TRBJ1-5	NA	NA	CASSSGNPLGGNQPQHF	TGTGCCAGCAGTTCCGGGAACCCCCTCGGGGGCAATCAGCCCCAGCATTTT
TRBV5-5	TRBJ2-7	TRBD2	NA	CASSGTSGFYEQYF	TGTGCCAGCAGCGGGACTAGCGGATTCTACGAGCAGTACTTC
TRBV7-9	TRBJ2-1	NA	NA	CASSLEDSLYNEQFF	TGTGCCAGCAGCTTAGAAGACAGCTTATACAATGAGCAGTTCTTC
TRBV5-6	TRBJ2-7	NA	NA	CASRDYYEQYF	TGTGCCAGCAGGGATTACTACGAGCAGTACTTC
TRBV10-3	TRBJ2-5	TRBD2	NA	CAISKTSGEETQYF	TGTGCCATCAGTAAGACTAGCGGAGAAGAGACCCAGTACTTC
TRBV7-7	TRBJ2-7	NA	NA	CASSPGGIPYEQYF	TGTGCTAGCAGCCCGGGCGGGATCCCCTACGAGCAGTACTTC
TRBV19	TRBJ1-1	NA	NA	CASSIEVGTMNTEAFF	TGTGCCAGTAGTATAGAAGTGGGAACCATGAACACTGAAGCTTTCTTT
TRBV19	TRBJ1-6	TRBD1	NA	CASSMIDRGGYSPLHF	TGTGCCAGTAGTATGATCGACAGGGGAGGATACTCACCCCTCCACTTT
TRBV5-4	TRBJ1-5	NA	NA	CASSLGGTANQPQHF	TGTGCCAGCAGCTTGGGTGGGACCGCAAATCAGCCCCAGCATTTT
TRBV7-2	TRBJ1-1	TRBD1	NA	CASSFYRGQGNTEAFF	TGTGCCAGCAGCTTTTACAGGGGGCAAGGGAACACTGAAGCTTTCTTT
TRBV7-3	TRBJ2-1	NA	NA	CASSLEGAYNEQFF	TGTGCCAGCAGCTTAGAGGGGGCCTACAATGAGCAGTTCTTC
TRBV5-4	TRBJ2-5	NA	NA	CASSLGAFQEAQYF	TGTGCCAGCAGCTTGGGTGCCTTTCAAGAGGCCCAGTACTTC
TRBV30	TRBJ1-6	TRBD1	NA	CAWPRKGTGGLSYNSPLHF	TGTGCCTGGCCTAGGAAAGGGACAGGGGGCCTTTCCTATAATTCACCCCTCCACTTT
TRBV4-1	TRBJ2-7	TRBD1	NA	CASSQDFTGGETEQYF	TGCGCCAGCAGCCAAGATTTCACAGGGGGAGAGACCGAGCAGTACTTC
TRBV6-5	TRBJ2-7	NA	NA	CASSDSGRDYEQYF	TGTGCCAGCAGTGACTCGGGACGAGACTACGAGCAGTACTTC
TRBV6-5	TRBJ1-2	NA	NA	CASSQGIYGYTF	TGTGCCAGCAGCCAAGGGATTTATGGCTACACCTTC
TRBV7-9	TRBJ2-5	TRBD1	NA	CASSLGIWQGAWGKETQYF	TGTGCCAGCAGCTTGGGGATATGGCAGGGGGCCTGGGGGAAAGAGACCCAGTACTTC
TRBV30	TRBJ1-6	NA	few	CAWRWGSSYNSPLHF	TGTGCCTGGAGATGGGGAAGCTCCTATAATTCACCCCTCCACTTT
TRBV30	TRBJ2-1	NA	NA	CAWMSRGYNEQFF	TGTGCCTGGATGTCCAGGGGCTACAATGAGCAGTTCTTC
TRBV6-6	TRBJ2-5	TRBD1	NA	CASSKGALGQETQYF	TGTGCCAGCAGTAAGGGGGCTCTGGGCCAAGAGACCCAGTACTTC
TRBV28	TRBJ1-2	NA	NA	CATMSRGFGYTF	TGTGCCACGATGTCAAGGGGGTTTGGCTACACCTTC
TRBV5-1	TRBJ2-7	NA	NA	CASSLALGGVSSEYEQYF	TGCGCCAGCAGCTTGGCTTTAGGAGGGGTCTCCTCCGAGTACGAGCAGTACTTC
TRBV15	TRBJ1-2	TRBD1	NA	CATRDRGHGYTF	TGTGCCACCAGGGACAGGGGGCACGGCTACACCTTC
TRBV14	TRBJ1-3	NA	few	CASSQELSSGNTIYF	TGTGCCAGCAGCCAAGAACTCAGCTCTGGAAACACCATATATTTT
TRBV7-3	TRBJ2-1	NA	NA	CASSLRFAIHNEQFF	TGTGCCAGCAGCTTAAGGTTCGCAATCCACAATGAGCAGTTCTTC
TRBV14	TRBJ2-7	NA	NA	CASSQASGHFYEQYF	TGTGCCAGCAGCCAAGCCTCGGGACATTTTTACGAGCAGTACTTC
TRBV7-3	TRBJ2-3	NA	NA	CASSQTGIHTDTQYF	TGTGCCAGCAGTCAAACTGGAATTCACACAGATACGCAGTATTTT